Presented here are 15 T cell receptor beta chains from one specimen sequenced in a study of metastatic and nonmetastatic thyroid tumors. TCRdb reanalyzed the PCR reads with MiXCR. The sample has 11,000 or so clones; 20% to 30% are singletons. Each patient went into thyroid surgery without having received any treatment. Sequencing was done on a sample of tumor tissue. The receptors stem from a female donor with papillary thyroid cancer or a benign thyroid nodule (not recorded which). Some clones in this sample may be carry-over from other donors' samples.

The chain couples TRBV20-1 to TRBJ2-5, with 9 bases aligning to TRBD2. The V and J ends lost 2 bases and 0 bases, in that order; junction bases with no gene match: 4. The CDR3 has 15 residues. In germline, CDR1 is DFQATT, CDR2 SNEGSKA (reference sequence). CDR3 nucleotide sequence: TGCAGTGCTAGAACCCTAGCGGGGAACCAAGAGACCCAGTACTTC. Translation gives CSARTLAGNQETQYF.

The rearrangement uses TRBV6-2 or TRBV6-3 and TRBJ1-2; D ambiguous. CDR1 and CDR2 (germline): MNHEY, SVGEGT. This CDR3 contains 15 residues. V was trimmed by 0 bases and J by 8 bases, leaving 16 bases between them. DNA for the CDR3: TGTGCCAGCAGTTACTCGATAACTTCAGGTGGCGGCTACACCTTC. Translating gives CASSYSITSGGGYTF.

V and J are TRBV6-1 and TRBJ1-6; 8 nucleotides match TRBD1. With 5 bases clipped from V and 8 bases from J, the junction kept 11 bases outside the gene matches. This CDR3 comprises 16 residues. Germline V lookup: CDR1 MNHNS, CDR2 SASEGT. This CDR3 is CASSKGTGGRDSPLHF. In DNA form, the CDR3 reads TGTGCCAGCAGTAAGGGGACAGGCGGTAGGGATTCACCCCTCCACTTT.

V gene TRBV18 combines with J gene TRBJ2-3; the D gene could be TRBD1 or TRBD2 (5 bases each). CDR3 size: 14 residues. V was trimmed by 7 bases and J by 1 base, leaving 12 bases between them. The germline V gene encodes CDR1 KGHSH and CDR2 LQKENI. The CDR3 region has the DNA TGTGCCAGCTGTGGGACGCCGGGCACAGATACGCAGTATTTT. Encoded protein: CASCGTPGTDTQYF.

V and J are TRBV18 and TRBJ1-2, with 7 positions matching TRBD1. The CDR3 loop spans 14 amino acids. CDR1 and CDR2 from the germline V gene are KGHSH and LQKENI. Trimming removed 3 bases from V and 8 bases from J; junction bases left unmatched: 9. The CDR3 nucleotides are TGTGCCAGCTCACCTGCGAGAACAGGGGACGGCTACACCTTC. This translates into CASSPARTGDGYTF.

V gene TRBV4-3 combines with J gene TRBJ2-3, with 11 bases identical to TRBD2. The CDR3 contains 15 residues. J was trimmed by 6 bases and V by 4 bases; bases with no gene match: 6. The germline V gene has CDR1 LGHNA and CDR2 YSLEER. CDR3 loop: CASSLTSGVFDTQYF. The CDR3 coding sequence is TGCGCCAGCAGCCTGACTAGCGGGGTCTTTGATACGCAGTATTTT.

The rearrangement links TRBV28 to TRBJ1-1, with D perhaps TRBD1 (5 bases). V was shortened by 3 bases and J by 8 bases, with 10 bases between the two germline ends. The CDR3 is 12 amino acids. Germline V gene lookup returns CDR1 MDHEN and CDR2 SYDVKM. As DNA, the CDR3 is TGTGCCAGCAGTTTGCAGGCAGGGGAAGCTTTCTTT. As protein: CASSLQAGEAFF.

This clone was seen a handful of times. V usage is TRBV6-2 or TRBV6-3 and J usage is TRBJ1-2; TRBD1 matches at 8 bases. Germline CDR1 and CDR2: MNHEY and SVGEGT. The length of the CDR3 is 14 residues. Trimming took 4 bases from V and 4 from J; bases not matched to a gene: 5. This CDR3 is CASSSWDRIYGYTF. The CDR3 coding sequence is TGTGCCAGCAGTTCCTGGGACAGGATCTATGGCTACACCTTC.

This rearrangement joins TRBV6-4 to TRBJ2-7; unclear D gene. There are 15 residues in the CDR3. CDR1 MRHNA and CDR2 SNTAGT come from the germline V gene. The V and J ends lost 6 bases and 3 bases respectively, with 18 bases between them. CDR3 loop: CASSFPPRGIYEQYF. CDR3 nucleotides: TGTGCCAGCAGCTTCCCGCCCCGCGGTATCTACGAGCAGTACTTC.

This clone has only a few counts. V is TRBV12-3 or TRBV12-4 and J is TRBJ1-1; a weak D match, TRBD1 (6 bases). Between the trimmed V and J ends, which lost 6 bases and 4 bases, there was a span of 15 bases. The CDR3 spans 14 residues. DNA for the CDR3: TGTGCCAGCAGACGAACAGGGAGCGGCACTGAAGCTTTCTTT. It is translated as CASRRTGSGTEAFF.

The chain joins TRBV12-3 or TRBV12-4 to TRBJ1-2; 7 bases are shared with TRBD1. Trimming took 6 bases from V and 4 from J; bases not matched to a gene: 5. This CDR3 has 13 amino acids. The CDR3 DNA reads TGTGCCAGCAGCCGACAGGGAATCTATGGCTACACCTTC. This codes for CASSRQGIYGYTF.

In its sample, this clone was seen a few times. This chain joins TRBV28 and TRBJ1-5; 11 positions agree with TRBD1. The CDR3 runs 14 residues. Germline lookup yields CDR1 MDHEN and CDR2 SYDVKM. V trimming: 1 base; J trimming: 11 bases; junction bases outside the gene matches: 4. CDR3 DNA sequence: TGTGCCAGCAGTTTATCGGGACAGGGGGTGACCCAGCATTTT. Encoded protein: CASSLSGQGVTQHF.

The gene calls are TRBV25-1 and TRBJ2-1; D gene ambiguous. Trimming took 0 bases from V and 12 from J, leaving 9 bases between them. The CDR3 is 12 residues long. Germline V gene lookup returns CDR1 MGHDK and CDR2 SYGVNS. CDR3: CASSEYRQGQFF. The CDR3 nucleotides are TGTGCCAGCAGTGAATATCGTCAAGGGCAGTTCTTC.

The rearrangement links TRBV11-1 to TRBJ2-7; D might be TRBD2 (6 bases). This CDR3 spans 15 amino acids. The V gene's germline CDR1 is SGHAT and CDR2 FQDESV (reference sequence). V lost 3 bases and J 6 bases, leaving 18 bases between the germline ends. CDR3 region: CASSFDGRVGGEQYF. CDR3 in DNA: TGTGCCAGCAGCTTTGACGGGAGAGTGGGAGGCGAGCAGTACTTC. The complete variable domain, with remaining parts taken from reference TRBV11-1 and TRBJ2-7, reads EAEVAQSPRYKITEKSQAVAFWCDPISGHATLYWYRQILGQGPELLVQFQDESVVDDSQLPKDRFSAERLKGVDSTLKIQPAELGDSAMYLCASSFDGRVGGEQYFGPGTRLTVT.

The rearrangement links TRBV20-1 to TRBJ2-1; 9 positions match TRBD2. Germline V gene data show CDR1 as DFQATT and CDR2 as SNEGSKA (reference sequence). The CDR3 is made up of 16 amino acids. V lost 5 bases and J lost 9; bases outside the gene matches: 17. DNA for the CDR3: TGCAGTGCTGAACCGAGCGGGGGGAACGGGGTCGGTGAGCAGTTCTTC. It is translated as CSAEPSGGNGVGEQFF.